This passage covers 3 T cell receptor beta chains from one sample sequenced in a study of cytomegalovirus exposure and HLA in healthy donors. The PCR contained 60 Vbeta and 13 Jbeta primers. Using immunoSEQ multiplex PCR, the repertoire was profiled, and TCRdb retains in-frame clones only, with some absent. The table includes over 95,000 clones, 65% to 85% detected once. Sequencing used PBMCs. These TCRs come from a woman younger than 30 in good health and CMV-seronegative.

The CDR3 sequence: CASHSTENTEAFF. The CDR3 DNA reads as TGCGCCAGCCATTCTACAGAGAACACTGAAGCTTTCTTT. The V gene is TRBV5-1, the J gene TRBJ1-1; D ambiguous. The germline V gene encodes CDR1 SGHRS and CDR2 YFSETQ. V lost 7 bases, J lost 1 base, and 11 bases lay in between. The CDR3 loop spans 13 amino acids.

This chain joins TRBV19 and TRBJ2-3; the match to TRBD1 covers 7 bases. The CDR3 contains 12 residues. Germline trimming cut 3 bases from V and 11 bases from J; bases unmatched to any gene: 5. Germline-derived CDR1 and CDR2 are LNHDA and SQIVND (reference sequence). The CDR3 nucleotides read TGTGCCAGTAGTATGGGGCAGGGGGTGCAGTATTTT. This sequence encodes CASSMGQGVQYF. The variable domain in full, completed from reference TRBV19 and TRBJ2-3, reads DGGITQSPKYLFRKEGQNVTLSCEQNLNHDAMYWYRQDPGQGLRLIYYSQIVNDFQKGDIAEGYSVSREKKESFPLTVTSAQKNPTAFYLCASSMGQGVQYFGPGTRLTVL.

This CDR3 is CASSYGASGANVLTF. The CDR3 DNA reads TGTGCCAGCAGTTACGGGGCCTCTGGGGCCAACGTCCTGACTTTC. The chain employs TRBV6-5 and TRBJ2-6; weak D call: TRBD1 (5 bases). Germline CDR1 is MNHEY and CDR2 is SVGAGI. Trimming removed 2 bases from V and 0 bases from J, with 5 bases in between. There are 15 residues in the CDR3.